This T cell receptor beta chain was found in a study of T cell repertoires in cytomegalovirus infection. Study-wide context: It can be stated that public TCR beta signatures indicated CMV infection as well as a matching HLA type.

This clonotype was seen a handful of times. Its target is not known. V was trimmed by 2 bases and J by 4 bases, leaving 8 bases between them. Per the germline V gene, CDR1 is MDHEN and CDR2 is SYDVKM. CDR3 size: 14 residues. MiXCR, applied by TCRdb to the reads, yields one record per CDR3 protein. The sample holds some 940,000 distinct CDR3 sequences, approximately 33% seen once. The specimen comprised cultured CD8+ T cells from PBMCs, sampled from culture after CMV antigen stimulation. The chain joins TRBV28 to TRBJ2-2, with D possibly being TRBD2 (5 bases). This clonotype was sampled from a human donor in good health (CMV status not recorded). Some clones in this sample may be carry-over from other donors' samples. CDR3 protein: CASSLIEGTGELFF. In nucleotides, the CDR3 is TGTGCCAGCAGTTTAATCGAGGGCACCGGGGAGCTGTTTTTT. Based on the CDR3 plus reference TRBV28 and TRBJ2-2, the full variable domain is DVKVTQSSRYLVKRTGEKVFLECVQDMDHENMFWYRQDPGLGLRLIYFSYDVKMKEKGDIPEGYSVSREKKERFSLILESASTNQTSMYLCASSLIEGTGELFFGEGSRLTVL.